This paragraph reports one TCR beta chain. Germline CDR1 reads SGHAT; CDR2 reads FQNNGV. Trimming cost V 5 bases and J 2 bases; bases outside gene matches: 9. CDR3 length: 16 residues. Using immunoSEQ multiplex PCR, the repertoire was profiled, and TCRdb retains in-frame clones only, with some absent. Of about 190,000 clones in the sample, roughly 91% were seen once. The sample is drawn from a study of blood T cell repertoires in COVID-19. About the research overall: Samples came from the United States, Italy and Spain, spanning acute and convalescent COVID-19. The analysed material was cDNA or gDNA that came from T cells, B-cell-depleted T cells, or PBMCs.

Sequenced: peripheral blood. This sequence originates from a human donor in a cohort sampled during active COVID-19. This sequence joins TRBV11-2 and TRBJ2-1; TRBD2 matches at 7 bases. The CDR3 DNA reads as TGTGCCAGCAGCATTGGGGGGGGGAACCCCTACAATGAGCAGTTCTTC. This codes for CASSIGGGNPYNEQFF.